This T cell receptor (beta chain) was sequenced in a study of blood T cell repertoires in COVID-19. At the level of the study: Some COVID-19 samples were acute and others convalescent; all came from the United States, Italy and Spain. Nucleic acid was either cDNA or gDNA, and it came from T cells, B-cell-depleted T cells, or PBMCs.

The CDR3 consists of 12 residues. In germline, CDR1 is SNHLY, CDR2 FYNNEI. The V end lost 7 bases, the J end lost 6 bases, and 9 bases lay between the germline ends. This clone was detected only a few times. The data were produced by immunoSEQ multiplex PCR, yet TCRdb's version contains in-frame clones alone and is incomplete. Counted here are over 100,000 clones, 85% to 90% occurring once; the ten biggest clones make up 5.1%. This chain links TRBV2 with TRBJ2-2, with a possible D match to TRBD2 (5 bases). This clonotype was obtained from a human donor in a cohort sampled during active COVID-19. Sequencing used peripheral blood. This chain's CDR3 is CASIVRAGELFF. The CDR3 nucleotides read TGTGCCAGCATAGTGAGGGCCGGGGAGCTGTTTTTT.